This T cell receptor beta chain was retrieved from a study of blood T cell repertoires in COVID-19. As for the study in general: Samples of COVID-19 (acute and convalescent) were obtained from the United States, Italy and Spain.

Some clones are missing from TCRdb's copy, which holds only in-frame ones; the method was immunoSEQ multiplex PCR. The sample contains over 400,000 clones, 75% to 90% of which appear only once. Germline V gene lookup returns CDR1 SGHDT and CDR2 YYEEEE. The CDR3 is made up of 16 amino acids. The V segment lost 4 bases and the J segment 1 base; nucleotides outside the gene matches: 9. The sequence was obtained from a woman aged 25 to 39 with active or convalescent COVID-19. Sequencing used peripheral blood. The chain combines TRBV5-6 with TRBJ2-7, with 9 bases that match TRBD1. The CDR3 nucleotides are TGTGCCAGCAGCCCTACCCGACAGGGGGTATCCTACGAGCAGTACTTC. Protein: CASSPTRQGVSYEQYF.